Sequencing of this TCR beta chain was carried out in a study of blood T cell repertoires in COVID-19. Germline CDR1 and CDR2: LNHDA and SQIVND (reference sequence). Trimming cost V 4 bases and J 3 bases, with 12 bases left between them. CDR3 length: 15 residues. This clone was detected once. This table comes from immunoSEQ multiplex PCR, and its TCRdb copy is limited to in-frame clones, with some not included. The sample has some 56,000 clones, around four fifths seen once. The chain carries TRBV19 and TRBJ2-2; D is undetermined. The specimen sequenced was peripheral blood. The sequence was collected from a woman in her forties or fifties with active or convalescent COVID-19. CDR3 residues: CASSTPGPHTGELFF. The CDR3 DNA follows: TGTGCCAGTAGTACCCCTGGGCCCCACACCGGGGAGCTGTTTTTT.